This record looks at one TCR beta chain sequence and its context. As yet, its antigen is unknown. The V gene's germline CDR1 is MNHNS and CDR2 SASEGT. The CDR3 is made up of 13 amino acids. With 6 bases removed from V and 6 bases from J, the gap between germline ends came to 15 bases. Profiled with immunoSEQ multiplex PCR; TCRdb holds only in-frame clones, not every one. The repertoire includes some 63,000 clones, over 80% of them detected once, and around 25% sits in the top ten. Autoimmune disease history or systemic immunosuppression was exclusionary. The sample originates from a study of OX40 agonist ivuxolimab in advanced cancers. Study at large: Of mixed ages from about 20 to 90 and averaging roughly 66 years, the group was about 86% male. Past anti-PD-1, anti-PD-L1 or anti-CTLA-4 therapy was accepted, and 30% to 50% had received some. Study-wide findings and caveats: Low clonal expansion, among the lowest seen, marked partial responders at 0.1-3.0 mg/kg.

The chain recombines TRBV6-1 with TRBJ2-7, with a tentative D call TRBD1 (5 bases). The sequence came from an adult with an advanced solid tumor such as melanoma, head and neck, liver or kidney cancer. Material: CD4+ or CD8+ T cells sorted from blood, obtained in a trial of the OX40 agonist ivuxolimab. CDR3 nucleotides: TGTGCCAGCAGCCCCGTCAGGGTAGGCGAGCAGTACTTC. This encodes CASSPVRVGEQYF.